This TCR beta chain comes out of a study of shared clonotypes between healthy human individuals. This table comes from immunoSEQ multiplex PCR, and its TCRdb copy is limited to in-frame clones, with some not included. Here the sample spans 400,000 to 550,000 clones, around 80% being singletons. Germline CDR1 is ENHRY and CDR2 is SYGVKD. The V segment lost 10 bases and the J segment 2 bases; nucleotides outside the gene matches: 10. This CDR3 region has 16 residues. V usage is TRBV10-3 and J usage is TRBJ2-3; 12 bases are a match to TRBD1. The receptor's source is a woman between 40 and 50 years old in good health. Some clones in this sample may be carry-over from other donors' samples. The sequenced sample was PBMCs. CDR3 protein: CATSSGTGGNTDTQYF. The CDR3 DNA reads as TGTGCCACCTCTTCCGGGACAGGGGGCAACACAGATACGCAGTATTTT.